A selection of T cell receptor beta chains follows, all from one sample in a study of blood T cell repertoires in COVID-19. TCRdb's copy holds only in-frame clones and misses some; the assay was immunoSEQ multiplex PCR. This sample carries about 190,000 clones, around 85% of them seen once, and the ten largest clones take approximately 7%. Source material: peripheral blood. The receptors were gathered from an older man with COVID-19, enrolled during active disease. CDR3s include the opening cysteine and the closing phenylalanine or tryptophan. Each record gives: D gene, J gene, V gene, clone size, CDR3 protein, CDR3 DNA. D genes are given only for firm matches. Only some rows state a clone size, as once, few, many or a class for expanded clones.

D: TRBD2
J: TRBJ2-7
V: TRBV10-1
size: NA
CDR3: CASSETSGYEQYF
DNA: TGCGCCAGCAGTGAGACTAGCGGGTACGAGCAGTACTTC

D: TRBD2
J: TRBJ2-1
V: TRBV10-2
size: NA
CDR3: CASSRGQRGAGRYNEQFF
DNA: TGCGCCAGCAGTAGAGGCCAGCGGGGGGCCGGTAGGTACAATGAGCAGTTCTTC

D: NA
J: TRBJ1-6
V: TRBV7-2
size: NA
CDR3: CASSLVTDSPLHF
DNA: TGTGCCAGCAGCTTAGTTACAGATTCACCCCTCCACTTT

D: TRBD1
J: TRBJ2-2
V: TRBV5-1
size: NA
CDR3: CASSLSGQGSGELFF
DNA: TGCGCCAGCAGCCTGAGTGGACAGGGGTCCGGGGAGCTGTTTTTT

D: TRBD2
J: TRBJ2-3
V: TRBV29-1
size: NA
CDR3: CSVEPTSGGALGTDTQYF
DNA: TGCAGCGTTGAACCCACTAGCGGGGGGGCCCTCGGCACAGATACGCAGTATTTT

D: NA
J: TRBJ2-5
V: TRBV10-3
size: NA
CDR3: CAISENGGETQYF
DNA: TGTGCCATCAGCGAGAATGGGGGGGAGACCCAGTACTTC

D: NA
J: TRBJ1-1
V: TRBV10-3
size: NA
CDR3: CAISDYRADGEAFF
DNA: TGTGCCATCAGTGACTACAGGGCAGACGGTGAAGCTTTCTTT

D: TRBD1
J: TRBJ1-1
V: TRBV19
size: NA
CDR3: CASSEGRGRKVNTEAFF
DNA: TGTGCCAGTAGTGAGGGTAGGGGGCGAAAAGTGAACACTGAAGCTTTCTTT

D: NA
J: TRBJ2-6
V: TRBV27
size: NA
CDR3: CASSFVGRPSGANVLTF
DNA: TGTGCCAGCAGTTTCGTCGGCAGGCCCTCTGGGGCCAACGTCCTGACTTTC

D: NA
J: TRBJ1-5
V: TRBV27
size: NA
CDR3: CASSLTVYSNQPQHF
DNA: TGTGCCAGCAGTTTGACAGTGTATAGCAATCAGCCCCAGCATTTT

D: NA
J: TRBJ1-1
V: TRBV11-2
size: NA
CDR3: CASSPGQTGAFF
DNA: TGTGCCAGCAGCCCCGGACAAACGGGAGCTTTCTTT

D: TRBD1
J: TRBJ1-1
V: TRBV5-1
size: NA
CDR3: CASSLAQGENTEAFF
DNA: TGCGCCAGCAGCTTGGCCCAGGGGGAGAACACTGAAGCTTTCTTT

D: NA
J: TRBJ1-3
V: TRBV7-6
size: NA
CDR3: CASSSSPGGMDTIYF
DNA: TGTGCCAGCAGCTCATCCCCCGGGGGGATGGATACCATATATTTT

D: TRBD1
J: TRBJ2-3
V: TRBV5-5
size: NA
CDR3: CASSSPQTGPTDTQYF
DNA: TGTGCCAGCAGCTCCCCCCAGACAGGGCCTACAGATACGCAGTATTTT

D: TRBD1
J: TRBJ1-4
V: TRBV11-2
size: few
CDR3: CASSSGTGGGGLFF
DNA: TGTGCCAGCAGCTCAGGGACAGGCGGTGGGGGGCTGTTTTTT

D: TRBD1
J: TRBJ1-6
V: TRBV2
size: NA
CDR3: CASRRQGLENSPLHF
DNA: TGTGCCAGCAGACGACAGGGATTGGAGAATTCACCCCTCCACTTT

D: TRBD1
J: TRBJ1-4
V: TRBV7-9
size: NA
CDR3: CASSSGQGRSEKLFF
DNA: TGTGCCAGCAGCTCGGGACAGGGCCGAAGTGAAAAACTGTTTTTT

D: NA
J: TRBJ2-1
V: TRBV5-5
size: NA
CDR3: CASSRGDSSYNEQFF
DNA: TGTGCCAGCAGCCGCGGGGACAGCTCCTACAATGAGCAGTTCTTC

D: TRBD1
J: TRBJ2-7
V: TRBV6-5
size: NA
CDR3: CASKGQIASYEQYF
DNA: TGTGCCAGCAAGGGACAGATAGCGTCCTACGAGCAGTACTTC

D: NA
J: TRBJ1-1
V: TRBV28
size: NA
CDR3: CASSEAGLANTEAFF
DNA: TGTGCCAGCAGCGAAGCAGGGTTAGCGAACACTGAAGCTTTCTTT

D: TRBD2
J: TRBJ2-7
V: TRBV11-3
size: few
CDR3: CASSPGLAVTDLMYEQYF
DNA: TGTGCCAGCAGCCCCGGACTAGCGGTTACAGACTTGATGTACGAGCAGTACTTC

D: TRBD2
J: TRBJ2-1
V: TRBV7-2
size: NA
CDR3: CASSRLAGGPKLYNEQFF
DNA: TGTGCCAGCAGCCGTCTAGCGGGGGGGCCCAAACTATACAATGAGCAGTTCTTC

D: TRBD2
J: TRBJ2-3
V: TRBV7-9
size: NA
CDR3: CASSLGGGGKTDTQYF
DNA: TGTGCCAGCAGCTTAGGCGGCGGGGGGAAAACAGATACGCAGTATTTT

D: NA
J: TRBJ2-5
V: TRBV3-1/TRBV3-2
size: NA
CDR3: CASSQSSSRETQYF
DNA: TGTGCCAGCAGCCAATCCTCCTCCCGGGAGACCCAGTACTTC

D: NA
J: TRBJ2-7
V: TRBV2
size: NA
CDR3: CASSVGRGYEQYF
DNA: TGTGCCAGCAGTGTTGGCAGGGGCTACGAGCAGTACTTC

D: TRBD1
J: TRBJ1-5
V: TRBV20-1
size: NA
CDR3: CSASVTGNNQPQHF
DNA: TGCAGTGCTAGTGTGACAGGGAACAATCAGCCCCAGCATTTT

D: TRBD1
J: TRBJ1-6
V: TRBV5-1
size: NA
CDR3: CASSSGQFYNSPLHF
DNA: TGCGCCAGCAGCTCGGGACAGTTCTATAATTCACCCCTCCACTTT

D: TRBD1
J: TRBJ1-1
V: TRBV5-6
size: NA
CDR3: CASSPGTGRFGTEAFF
DNA: TGTGCCAGCAGCCCCGGGACAGGGAGGTTCGGGACTGAAGCTTTCTTT

D: TRBD1
J: TRBJ2-6
V: TRBV19
size: NA
CDR3: CASLMGRGLSSGANVLTF
DNA: TGTGCCAGTCTTATGGGAAGGGGGCTCTCCTCTGGGGCCAACGTCCTGACTTTC

D: NA
J: TRBJ1-5
V: TRBV23-1
size: once
CDR3: CASSQSPPPPGEYSNQPQHF
DNA: TGCGCCAGCAGTCAATCTCCCCCCCCGCCAGGGGAGTATAGCAATCAGCCCCAGCATTTT

D: TRBD1
J: TRBJ1-6
V: TRBV5-1
size: NA
CDR3: CASSPGGGLLGNSPLHF
DNA: TGCGCCAGCAGCCCCGGAGGGGGCCTACTAGGTAATTCACCCCTCCACTTT

D: NA
J: TRBJ2-2
V: TRBV19
size: NA
CDR3: CATKGGGRDTGELFF
DNA: TGTGCCACCAAGGGAGGGGGGCGCGACACCGGGGAGCTGTTTTTT

D: NA
J: TRBJ2-7
V: TRBV11-2
size: NA
CDR3: CASSLGPVYEQYF
DNA: TGTGCCAGCAGCCTGGGGCCGGTATACGAGCAGTACTTC

D: NA
J: TRBJ2-7
V: TRBV2
size: NA
CDR3: CASSELEDEQYF
DNA: TGTGCCAGCAGTGAACTTGAGGACGAGCAGTACTTC

D: TRBD1
J: TRBJ2-7
V: TRBV5-1
size: once
CDR3: CASSGTGYYEQYF
DNA: TGCGCCAGCAGCGGGACAGGGTACTACGAGCAGTACTTC

D: NA
J: TRBJ1-1
V: TRBV28
size: NA
CDR3: CASSLGREAFF
DNA: TGTGCCAGCAGTTTGGGGAGGGAAGCTTTCTTT

D: NA
J: TRBJ2-7
V: TRBV4-2
size: NA
CDR3: CASSQEEWGVSYEQYF
DNA: TGTGCCAGCAGCCAAGAAGAATGGGGCGTGAGCTACGAGCAGTACTTC

D: NA
J: TRBJ1-2
V: TRBV18
size: NA
CDR3: CASSSREDYGYTF
DNA: TGTGCCAGCTCGTCCAGGGAGGACTACGGCTACACCTTC

D: NA
J: TRBJ2-3
V: TRBV11-1
size: NA
CDR3: CASSPRRGDTDTQYF
DNA: TGTGCCAGCAGCCCGCGGCGGGGCGACACAGATACGCAGTATTTT

D: NA
J: TRBJ1-3
V: TRBV3-1/TRBV3-2
size: NA
CDR3: CASSQVGEGNTIYF
DNA: TGTGCCAGCAGCCAAGTAGGGGAAGGAAACACCATATATTTT

D: NA
J: TRBJ1-2
V: TRBV18
size: NA
CDR3: CASTNSTLANYGYTF
DNA: TGTGCCAGCACCAACTCAACTCTAGCTAACTATGGCTACACCTTC

D: NA
J: TRBJ2-3
V: TRBV3-1/TRBV3-2
size: NA
CDR3: CASSPVESGTQYF
DNA: TGTGCCAGCAGCCCTGTCGAAAGCGGTACGCAGTATTTT

D: NA
J: TRBJ2-7
V: TRBV19
size: few
CDR3: CASSKELRVEQYF
DNA: TGTGCCAGTAGTAAGGAGCTCAGGGTCGAGCAGTACTTC

D: TRBD1
J: TRBJ2-3
V: TRBV5-1
size: NA
CDR3: CASSTQGAGEIDTQYF
DNA: TGCGCCAGCAGCACACAGGGGGCGGGGGAGATTGATACGCAGTATTTT

D: TRBD1
J: TRBJ2-7
V: TRBV6-5
size: NA
CDR3: CASSNPGTGLQYF
DNA: TGTGCCAGCAGTAACCCCGGGACAGGGTTGCAGTACTTC

D: NA
J: TRBJ2-2
V: TRBV7-2
size: NA
CDR3: CASSLRWGDTGELFF
DNA: TGTGCCAGCAGCTTAAGGTGGGGGGACACCGGGGAGCTGTTTTTT

D: NA
J: TRBJ2-2
V: TRBV27
size: NA
CDR3: CASSPPPRGTGELFF
DNA: TGTGCCAGCAGTCCCCCTCCTCGAGGGACCGGGGAGCTGTTTTTT